These 21 T cell receptor beta chains were sequenced from one sample in a study of blood T cell repertoires in COVID-19. Sequenced by immunoSEQ multiplex PCR; TCRdb stores in-frame clones only, minus some. The profile shows roughly 330,000 clones, roughly 88% of them singletons. Material: PBMCs or T cells enriched from blood (not recorded which). The receptors shown here come from a man aged 25 to 40 who had recovered from COVID-19.

The chain joins TRBV19 to TRBJ2-3; D not certain. V was pared by 3 bases and J by 2 bases, with 12 bases between. The CDR3 runs to 15 residues. Germline lookup yields CDR1 LNHDA and CDR2 SQIVND (reference sequence). The CDR3 DNA is TGTGCCAGTAGTATGCGCTTGGGCTTCACAGATACGCAGTATTTT. Its protein is CASSMRLGFTDTQYF.

The V gene is TRBV9, the J gene TRBJ2-7, with D maybe TRBD1 (6 bases). CDR3 length: 14 residues. Between the trimmed V and J ends, which lost 0 bases and 2 bases, there was a span of 9 bases. Germline V gene lookup returns CDR1 SGDLS and CDR2 YYNGEE. The CDR3 spells CASSVGDTAYEQYF. The CDR3 DNA follows: TGTGCCAGCAGCGTAGGGGACACAGCCTACGAGCAGTACTTC.

The chain combines TRBV7-2 with TRBJ1-2; possible D gene TRBD1, 5 bases. V shed 3 bases and J shed 8 bases, with 13 bases lying between them. The CDR3 contains 13 residues. CDR1 and CDR2 from the germline V gene are SGHTA and FQGNSA. CDR3 region: CASSFPRGPGYTF. CDR3 nucleotides: TGTGCCAGCAGCTTTCCGCGGGGCCCGGGCTACACCTTC.

In its sample, this clone was seen once. V and J are TRBV6-5 and TRBJ2-1, with a possible D match to TRBD1 (6 bases). Germline V gene lookup returns CDR1 MNHEY and CDR2 SVGAGI. V was cut by 7 bases and J by 4 bases, with 14 bases left in between. The CDR3 runs 14 residues. DNA for the CDR3: TGTGCCAGCATGTCCAGGGGAAAATACAATGAGCAGTTCTTC. Protein sequence: CASMSRGKYNEQFF.

The chain uses TRBV5-4 and TRBJ1-2; D unresolved. Germline values: CDR1 SGHNT, CDR2 YYREEE (reference sequence). V was pared by 5 bases and J by 7 bases, with 18 bases between. The CDR3 loop spans 14 amino acids. The CDR3 sequence: CASSSEGGISGYTF. CDR3 coding DNA: TGTGCCAGCAGTTCTGAGGGAGGGATATCTGGCTACACCTTC. The full variable domain, rest sourced from reference TRBV5-4 and TRBJ1-2, is ETGVTQSPTHLIKTRGQQVTLRCSSQSGHNTVSWYQQALGQGPQFIFQYYREEENGRGNFPPRFSGLQFPNYSSELNVNALELDDSALYLCASSSEGGISGYTFGSGTRLTVV.

This clone was observed a single time. The rearrangement joins TRBV9 to TRBJ1-2; D perhaps matches TRBD1 (6 bases). This CDR3 has 15 amino acids. V lost 2 bases, J lost 7 bases, and 18 bases lay in between. Germline V gene lookup returns CDR1 SGDLS and CDR2 YYNGEE. The CDR3 coding sequence is TGTGCCAGCAGCGTCCAAACAGGGACCCAGAGTGGCTACACCTTC. Translating gives CASSVQTGTQSGYTF.

In this sample, this clone turned up once. The rearrangement joins TRBV11-2 to TRBJ2-7; 7 bases match TRBD1. V dropped 0 bases and J dropped 3; count of bases not matched to a gene: 2. Germline values: CDR1 SGHAT, CDR2 FQNNGV. This CDR3 has 14 amino acids. The CDR3 is CASSLEQGFYEQYF. The CDR3 region has the DNA TGTGCCAGCAGCTTAGAACAGGGGTTCTACGAGCAGTACTTC.

The rearrangement links TRBV30 to TRBJ2-7, with TRBD2 matching over 7 bases. The trim removed 6 bases at V and 4 bases at J, leaving 12 bases unmatched. This CDR3 is 14 amino acids long. Looked up from germline, CDR1 is GTSNPN and CDR2 is SVGIG (reference sequence). The CDR3: CACLSGFGGYEQYF. Here the CDR3 DNA reads TGTGCCTGCCTCTCAGGGTTCGGGGGGTACGAGCAGTACTTC.

The chain combines TRBV28 with TRBJ1-6; D is unresolved. CDR3 length equals 14 residues. V was shortened by 6 bases and J by 10 bases, with 16 bases between the two germline ends. CDR1 is MDHEN and CDR2 is SYDVKM in the germline V gene. In DNA form, the CDR3 reads TGTGCCAGCAGACCGACGGGAGGTTTCTCACCCCTCCACTTT. Its translation is CASRPTGGFSPLHF.

In this sample, this clone turned up once. The rearrangement joins TRBV19 to TRBJ1-5, with 9 positions matching TRBD1. CDR3 length: 17 amino acids. The germline V gene encodes CDR1 LNHDA and CDR2 SQIVND (reference sequence). Trimming took 4 bases from V and 2 from J; bases not matched to a gene: 9. The CDR3 here is CASSKGQGSARNQPQHF. The CDR3 DNA follows: TGTGCCAGTAGTAAGGGACAGGGATCGGCACGCAATCAGCCCCAGCATTTT. Full variable domain (rest looked up from reference TRBV19 and TRBJ1-5): DGGITQSPKYLFRKEGQNVTLSCEQNLNHDAMYWYRQDPGQGLRLIYYSQIVNDFQKGDIAEGYSVSREKKESFPLTVTSAQKNPTAFYLCASSKGQGSARNQPQHFGDGTRLSIL.

The chain uses TRBV5-4 and TRBJ1-1, with D tentatively TRBD1 (5 bases). The CDR3 is 14 amino acids. The germline gives CDR1 SGHNT, CDR2 YYREEE (reference sequence). V shed 2 bases and J shed 5 bases, with 13 bases lying between them. CDR3 sequence (DNA): TGTGCCAGCAGCTTTGGGCAGGCAGGGACTGAAGCTTTCTTT. Translating gives CASSFGQAGTEAFF. The entire variable domain, with the rest obtained from reference TRBV5-4 and TRBJ1-1, is as follows: ETGVTQSPTHLIKTRGQQVTLRCSSQSGHNTVSWYQQALGQGPQFIFQYYREEENGRGNFPPRFSGLQFPNYSSELNVNALELDDSALYLCASSFGQAGTEAFFGQGTRLTVV.

V gene TRBV12-3 or TRBV12-4 combines with J gene TRBJ2-7, with D maybe TRBD1 (6 bases). V was shortened by 4 bases and J by 4 bases, with 11 bases between the two germline ends. This CDR3 is 13 amino acids long. The CDR3 region has the DNA TGTGCCAGCAGTTACACAGGGCCTTACGAGCAGTACTTC. This translates into CASSYTGPYEQYF.

The chain combines TRBV18 with TRBJ1-2; 8 bases agree with TRBD1. Unmatched junction bases numbered 7, after V lost 3 bases and J lost 4 bases. The CDR3 totals 15 residues. Germline CDR1 reads KGHSH; CDR2 reads LQKENI. The CDR3 nucleotides are TGTGCCAGCTCACCGACCGGACAGGGAGGCTATGGCTACACCTTC. It codes for CASSPTGQGGYGYTF. Together with reference TRBV18 and TRBJ1-2, the CDR3 gives the full variable domain: NAGVMQNPRHLVRRRGQEARLRCSPMKGHSHVYWYRQLPEEGLKFMVYLQKENIIDESGMPKERFSAEFPKEGPSILRIQQVVRGDSAAYFCASSPTGQGGYGYTFGSGTRLTVV.

The chain couples TRBV5-1 to TRBJ1-6; possible D gene TRBD1, 5 bases. CDR3 size: 17 residues. CDR1 SGHRS and CDR2 YFSETQ come from the germline V gene. With 4 bases removed from V and 7 bases from J, the gap between germline ends came to 21 bases. CDR3: CASSPREVGEGNSPLHF. In nucleotides, the CDR3 is TGCGCCAGCAGCCCCAGGGAGGTGGGGGAGGGGAATTCACCCCTCCACTTT.

The genes are TRBV4-2 and TRBJ1-4; the D is unclear. With 0 bases removed from V and 0 bases from J, the gap between germline ends came to 8 bases. The CDR3 extends over 16 amino acids. Germline V lookup: CDR1 LGHNA, CDR2 YNFKEQ. The chain's CDR3 is CASSQDPQATNEKLFF. The CDR3 DNA reads TGTGCCAGCAGCCAAGATCCCCAGGCAACTAATGAAAAACTGTTTTTT.

This clone was seen a handful of times. The V gene is TRBV19, the J gene TRBJ2-7; possible D gene TRBD2, 6 bases. The CDR3 runs 14 residues. Germline CDR1 LNHDA, CDR2 SQIVND (reference sequence). The V end was cut by 3 bases, the J end by 2 bases, with 11 bases between. Written as DNA, the CDR3 is TGTGCCAGTAGTATCGACGGGGGTGCCTACGAGCAGTACTTC. Translation gives CASSIDGGAYEQYF.

The V call is TRBV5-5, the J call TRBJ1-3; 10 bases align to TRBD1. J lost 8 bases, V lost 4 bases, and 9 bases had no gene match. Germline V gene sequence: CDR1 SGHKS, CDR2 YYEKEE (reference sequence). This CDR3 contains 15 residues. The CDR3 nucleotides read TGTGCCAGCAGCCCACTGACAGGGGGCTTAGACACCATATATTTT. It specifies CASSPLTGGLDTIYF.

The chain recombines TRBV5-6 with TRBJ1-2, with D perhaps TRBD1 (6 bases). This CDR3 comprises 14 residues. Trimming removed 5 bases from V and 2 bases from J, with 13 bases in between. The germline V gene encodes CDR1 SGHDT and CDR2 YYEEEE. The CDR3 sequence is CASRTETGNYGYTF. CDR3 sequence (DNA): TGTGCCAGCAGGACCGAAACAGGGAACTATGGCTACACCTTC.

The gene calls are TRBV5-4 and TRBJ1-3; D possibly corresponds to TRBD1 (5 bases). V shed 0 bases and J shed 3 bases, with 13 bases lying between them. Germline CDR1 reads SGHNT; CDR2 reads YYREEE (reference sequence). CDR3 length: 16 residues. CDR3 residues: CASSLDQGSSGNTIYF. CDR3 bases: TGTGCCAGCAGCTTGGATCAGGGCTCAAGTGGAAACACCATATATTTT.

The chain uses TRBV6-5 and TRBJ1-4; D possibly corresponds to TRBD1 (5 bases). CDR1 and CDR2 from the germline V gene are MNHEY and SVGAGI. This CDR3 spans 14 amino acids. Trimming took off 8 bases at V and 8 bases at J, with 18 bases between the two ends. The CDR3 DNA reads TGTGCCAGCCGAAGGGGCAAAGAAGGGGAAAAACTGTTTTTT. Translating gives CASRRGKEGEKLFF.

J is TRBJ2-7 and V is TRBV6-5; 9 bases are a match to TRBD1. Germline CDR1 reads MNHEY; CDR2 reads SVGAGI. With 2 bases clipped from V and 12 bases from J, the junction kept 8 bases outside the gene matches. There are 13 residues in the CDR3. The DNA of the CDR3 is TGTGCCAGCAGTTACAGAGTGGGGACAGGGTTGTACTTC. It yields the protein CASSYRVGTGLYF.